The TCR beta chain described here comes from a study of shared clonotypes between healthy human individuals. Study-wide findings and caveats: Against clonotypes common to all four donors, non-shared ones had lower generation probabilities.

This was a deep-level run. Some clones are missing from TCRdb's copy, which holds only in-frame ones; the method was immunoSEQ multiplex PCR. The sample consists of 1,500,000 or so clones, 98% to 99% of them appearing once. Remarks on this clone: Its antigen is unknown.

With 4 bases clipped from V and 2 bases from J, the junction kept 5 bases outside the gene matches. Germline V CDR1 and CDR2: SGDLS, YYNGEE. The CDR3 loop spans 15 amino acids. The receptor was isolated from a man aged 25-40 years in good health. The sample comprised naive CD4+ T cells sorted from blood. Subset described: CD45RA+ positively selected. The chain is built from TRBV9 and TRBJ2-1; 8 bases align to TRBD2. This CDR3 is CASSPAGRAYNEQFF. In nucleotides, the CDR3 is TGTGCCAGCAGCCCAGCCGGGAGGGCCTACAATGAGCAGTTCTTC.